This T cell receptor beta chain was profiled in a study of T cells after yellow fever vaccination. General study results and limits: Bulk-population clonotypes that are abundant could appear as contaminants in FACS-sorted repertoires.

This clonotype showed up many times. The antigen remains undetermined. One end of the junction varies from germline; a read error may be responsible. The CDR3 loop spans 13 amino acids. In germline, CDR1 is MDHEN, CDR2 SYDVKM. TCRdb processed the 5' RACE reads anew with MiXCR; each CDR3 protein has one entry. In the table there are over 110,000 distinct CDR3 sequences, 7.7% of which are singletons. This sequence was found in a young man who received the YFV17D yellow fever vaccine. The chain has TRBV28 and TRBJ2-7; possibly TRBD1 for D (6 bases). The sample here was CD4+ T cells sorted from PBMCs, taken 5 days after the yellow fever booster vaccination. CDR3 nucleotides: TGCGCCAGCAGCCCAGGACAGAGCTACGAGCAGTACTTC. Amino acids: CASSPGQSYEQYF.